This T cell receptor (beta chain) was sequenced in a study of preoperative IRX-2 immunotherapy in early breast cancer. Profiled with immunoSEQ multiplex PCR; TCRdb holds only in-frame clones, not every one. In the table there are approximately 26,000 clones, nearly 80% of which are singletons. There are 17 residues in the CDR3. The junction had 13 bases not matched to a gene; V was cut back by 7 bases and J by 1 base. Germline CDR1 and CDR2: MDHEN and SYDVKM. Described treatment: preoperative locoregional IRX-2 cytokine immunotherapy. This phase Ib study tested locoregional IRX-2 cytokine immunotherapy given before surgery.

This receptor was identified in a human donor with breast cancer. The chain links TRBV28 to TRBJ1-1; 9 nucleotides agree with TRBD1. Specimen: lymph node tissue, collected before IRX-2 immunotherapy. The CDR3 region is CASTRYGDRARNTEAFF. The CDR3, as DNA: TGTGCCAGCACCCGTTATGGGGACAGGGCGAGGAACACTGAAGCTTTCTTT.